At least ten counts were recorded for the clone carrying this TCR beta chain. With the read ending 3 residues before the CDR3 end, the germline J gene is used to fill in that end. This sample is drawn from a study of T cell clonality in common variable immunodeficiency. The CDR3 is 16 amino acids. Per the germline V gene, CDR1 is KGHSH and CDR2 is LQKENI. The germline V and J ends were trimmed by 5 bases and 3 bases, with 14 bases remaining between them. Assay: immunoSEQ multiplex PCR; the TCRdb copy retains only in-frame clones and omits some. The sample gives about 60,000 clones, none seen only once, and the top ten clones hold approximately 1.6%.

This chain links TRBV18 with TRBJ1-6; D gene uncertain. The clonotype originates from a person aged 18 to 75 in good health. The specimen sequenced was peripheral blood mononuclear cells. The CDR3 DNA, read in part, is TGTGCCAGCTCAGATTCATACAGAGACTATAATTCACCC. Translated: CASSDSYRDYNSP. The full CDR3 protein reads CASSDSYRDYNSPLHF.